These T cell receptor beta chains were read from a single sample in a study of blood T cell repertoires in COVID-19. The protocol was immunoSEQ multiplex PCR, while the TCRdb copy is restricted to in-frame clones and leaves out a portion. In the table there are around 390,000 clones, more than 75% of which are singletons. Sequenced material: PBMCs or T cells enriched from blood (not recorded which). The receptors shown here come from a woman aged 45-65 years who had recovered from COVID-19. Each CDR3 is given with its conserved first and last residue. A D gene is named only where the DNA matches it firmly. The size entry is marked missing in some rows and otherwise reads once, few, many or a size class.

d_call	v_call	clone_size	j_call	cdr3_aa	cdr3_nt
-	TRBV6-5	-	TRBJ2-7	CASRRTGVGNEQYF	TGTGCCAGCAGGAGGACTGGGGTGGGGAACGAGCAGTACTTC
-	TRBV10-2	-	TRBJ1-6	CASSESGARGISPLHF	TGCGCCAGCAGTGAATCCGGGGCCAGGGGTATTTCACCCCTCCACTTT
-	TRBV7-3	-	TRBJ1-6	CASSLDGVSPLHF	TGTGCCAGCAGCTTAGACGGGGTCTCACCCCTCCACTTT
-	TRBV18	few	TRBJ2-7	CASSPPGTLYEQYF	TGTGCCAGCTCACCACCCGGGACACTTTACGAGCAGTACTTC
TRBD1	TRBV6-2/TRBV6-3	-	TRBJ1-6	CASSYPDRGSPLHF	TGTGCCAGCAGTTACCCAGACAGGGGCTCACCCCTCCACTTT
-	TRBV3-1/TRBV3-2	-	TRBJ1-2	CASSLGLNGYTF	TGTGCCAGCAGCCTCGGACTCAATGGCTACACCTTC
TRBD1	TRBV28	-	TRBJ1-2	CASSLSQSGQGEGYTF	TGTGCCAGCAGTTTATCCCAATCGGGGCAGGGGGAAGGCTACACCTTC
-	TRBV5-1	-	TRBJ1-1	CASSLGGDTEAFF	TGCGCCAGCAGCCTCGGGGGGGACACTGAAGCTTTCTTT
TRBD1	TRBV15	once	TRBJ1-6	CATSRDGVDREILNSPLHF	TGTGCCACCAGCAGAGATGGGGTCGACAGGGAGATTCTTAATTCACCCCTCCACTTT
-	TRBV18	-	TRBJ2-3	CASSPLGLGTDTQYF	TGTGCCAGCTCACCACTGGGGCTCGGCACAGATACGCAGTATTTT
-	TRBV27	-	TRBJ2-7	CASSSHAGQRDYEQYF	TGTGCCAGCAGTTCCCACGCCGGACAGAGAGACTACGAGCAGTACTTC
TRBD1	TRBV13	-	TRBJ1-2	CASSLGQGDYGYTF	TGTGCCAGCAGCCTAGGACAGGGCGACTATGGCTACACCTTC
TRBD2	TRBV4-1	-	TRBJ2-1	CASSLHTSGGYNEQFF	TGCGCCAGCAGCCTACATACTAGCGGGGGATACAATGAGCAGTTCTTC
TRBD1	TRBV6-5	-	TRBJ1-1	CASSLDRGSAEAFF	TGTGCCAGCAGCCTAGACAGGGGCTCGGCTGAAGCTTTCTTT
-	TRBV2	-	TRBJ1-1	CASSYRFDTEAFF	TGTGCCAGCAGTTACAGGTTTGACACTGAAGCTTTCTTT
-	TRBV29-1	-	TRBJ1-1	CSGWHTEAFF	TGCAGCGGTTGGCACACTGAAGCTTTCTTT
-	TRBV11-2	-	TRBJ1-2	CASSLPSRVSTF	TGTGCCAGCAGCTTACCATCACGGGTTTCCACCTTC
TRBD1	TRBV3-1/TRBV3-2	-	TRBJ2-7	CASSRGQNSYEQYF	TGTGCCAGCAGCCGGGGACAGAACTCCTACGAGCAGTACTTC
TRBD1	TRBV3-1/TRBV3-2	few	TRBJ1-2	CASSQGQGARGYTF	TGTGCCAGCAGCCAAGGACAGGGGGCCCGGGGCTACACCTTC
-	TRBV4-2	-	TRBJ2-7	CASSQSGTDYEQYF	TGTGCCAGCAGCCAATCAGGAACCGACTACGAGCAGTACTTC
TRBD1	TRBV6-5	few	TRBJ1-2	CASMGTAYGYTF	TGTGCCAGCATGGGGACAGCCTATGGCTACACCTTC
TRBD1	TRBV5-1	-	TRBJ1-4	CASSLTGFTMTLTGANEKLFF	TGCGCCAGCAGCTTGACTGGCTTCACTATGACCCTGACAGGGGCTAATGAAAAACTGTTTTTT
-	TRBV19	-	TRBJ2-5	CASSIRGETQYF	TGTGCCAGTAGTATTAGGGGGGAGACCCAGTACTTC
TRBD1	TRBV3-1/TRBV3-2	once	TRBJ1-1	CASSDRVRVTEAFF	TGTGCCAGCAGCGACAGGGTCCGGGTCACTGAAGCTTTCTTT
-	TRBV9	-	TRBJ2-2	CASSARSGRDTGELFF	TGTGCCAGCAGCGCGAGGTCCGGTCGGGACACCGGGGAGCTGTTTTTT
-	TRBV7-9	-	TRBJ1-3	CASSPPGTPGNTIYF	TGTGCCAGCAGCCCTCCCGGGACACCTGGAAACACCATATATTTT
-	TRBV6-5	-	TRBJ1-2	CASSQGYGYTF	TGTGCCAGCAGCCAGGGATATGGCTACACCTTC
TRBD1	TRBV5-6	-	TRBJ1-2	CASSSTRDRTNYGYTF	TGTGCCAGCAGCTCAACAAGGGACAGAACTAACTATGGCTACACCTTC
TRBD1	TRBV9	once	TRBJ1-3	CASSPRQGASSSGNTIYF	TGTGCCAGCAGCCCTAGACAGGGGGCCTCTTCCTCTGGAAACACCATATATTTT
-	TRBV15	-	TRBJ1-5	CATSGFRNQPQHF	TGTGCCACCAGCGGGTTCAGGAATCAGCCCCAGCATTTT
-	TRBV2	once	TRBJ2-1	CASRELVGGFNEQFF	TGTGCCAGCAGGGAACTGGTGGGGGGATTCAATGAGCAGTTCTTC
-	TRBV7-2	few	TRBJ2-7	CASSLGRGEQYF	TGTGCCAGCAGCTTAGGCCGGGGCGAGCAGTACTTC
-	TRBV12-5	-	TRBJ2-7	CASGLVQGGTYEQYF	TGTGCTAGTGGTTTGGTCCAGGGTGGCACCTACGAGCAGTACTTC
-	TRBV20-1	-	TRBJ1-1	CSASKEVRDTEAFF	TGCAGTGCTAGTAAGGAAGTGAGGGACACTGAAGCTTTCTTT
-	TRBV4-3	-	TRBJ2-2	CASSQDSFSRTGNTGELFF	TGCGCCAGCAGCCAAGATTCTTTTAGTCGCACAGGGAACACCGGGGAGCTGTTTTTT
TRBD2	TRBV10-3	-	TRBJ2-7	CAISPGTSGGVEQYF	TGTGCCATCAGCCCCGGGACTAGCGGGGGTGTCGAGCAGTACTTC
-	TRBV3-1/TRBV3-2	-	TRBJ2-7	CASSLGQLGSYEQYF	TGTGCCAGCAGCCTCGGACAGCTGGGCTCCTACGAGCAGTACTTC
TRBD1	TRBV7-9	-	TRBJ1-1	CASSPNRGLNTEAFF	TGTGCCAGCAGCCCAAACAGGGGATTGAACACTGAAGCTTTCTTT
-	TRBV5-1	-	TRBJ1-4	CASSSTPATNEKLFF	TGCGCCAGCAGCAGTACTCCTGCAACTAATGAAAAACTGTTTTTT
TRBD2	TRBV19	-	TRBJ2-1	CASSIGASGELINEQFF	TGTGCCAGTAGTATAGGGGCTAGCGGGGAGCTTATCAATGAGCAGTTCTTC
-	TRBV15	once	TRBJ2-5	CATSRGGPQETQYF	TGTGCCACCAGCAGAGGAGGTCCCCAAGAGACCCAGTACTTC
-	TRBV5-5	-	TRBJ1-1	CASSLGRPSGGTEAFF	TGTGCCAGCAGCTTGGGACGCCCCTCGGGGGGCACTGAAGCTTTCTTT
-	TRBV28	-	TRBJ2-2	CASTKKTGELFF	TGTGCCAGCACCAAAAAAACCGGGGAGCTGTTTTTT
-	TRBV6-2/TRBV6-3	-	TRBJ1-5	CASSHVMAQPQHF	TGTGCCAGCAGCCATGTGATGGCTCAGCCCCAGCATTTT
-	TRBV5-1	few	TRBJ2-2	CASSPGGTNTGELFF	TGCGCCAGCAGCCCCGGGGGTACGAACACCGGGGAGCTGTTTTTT
-	TRBV3-1/TRBV3-2	-	TRBJ1-2	CASSQDGGYGGYTF	TGTGCCAGCAGCCAAGATGGAGGGTACGGTGGCTACACCTTC
-	TRBV7-9	-	TRBJ2-4	CASSFQAEQLAKNIQYF	TGTGCCAGCAGCTTCCAAGCGGAACAGCTAGCCAAAAACATTCAGTACTTC
TRBD1	TRBV19	-	TRBJ1-6	CASSPGTGYSPLHF	TGTGCCAGTAGCCCCGGGACAGGCTATTCACCCCTCCACTTT
-	TRBV6-2/TRBV6-3	-	TRBJ1-1	CASSLTLNTEAFF	TGTGCCAGCAGCCTAACACTGAACACTGAAGCTTTCTTT
-	TRBV7-9	-	TRBJ1-2	CASSTREGDYYGYTF	TGTGCCAGCAGCACCCGAGAGGGGGATTACTATGGCTACACCTTC
TRBD1	TRBV7-9	-	TRBJ1-4	CASSIGQANEKLFF	TGTGCCAGCAGCATTGGACAGGCTAATGAAAAACTGTTTTTT
-	TRBV5-1	few	TRBJ1-4	CASSLGGEWGEKLFF	TGCGCCAGCAGCTTGGGCGGGGAGTGGGGTGAAAAACTGTTTTTT